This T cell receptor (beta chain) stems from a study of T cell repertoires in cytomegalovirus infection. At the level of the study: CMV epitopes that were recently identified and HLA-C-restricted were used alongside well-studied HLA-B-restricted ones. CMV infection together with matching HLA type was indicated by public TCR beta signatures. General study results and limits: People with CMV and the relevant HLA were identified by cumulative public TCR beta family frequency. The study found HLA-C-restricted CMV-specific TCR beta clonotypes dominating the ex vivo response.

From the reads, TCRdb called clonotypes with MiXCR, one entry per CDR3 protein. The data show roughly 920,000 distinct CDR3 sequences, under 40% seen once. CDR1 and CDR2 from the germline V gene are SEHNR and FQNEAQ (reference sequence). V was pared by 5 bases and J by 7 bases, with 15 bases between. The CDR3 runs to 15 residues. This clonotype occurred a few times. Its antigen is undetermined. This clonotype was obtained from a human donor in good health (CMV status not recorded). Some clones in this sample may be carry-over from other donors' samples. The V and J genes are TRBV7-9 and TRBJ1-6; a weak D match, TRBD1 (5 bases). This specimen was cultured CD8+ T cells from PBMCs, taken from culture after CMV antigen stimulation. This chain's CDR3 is CASSHSDSLNSPLHF. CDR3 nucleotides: TGTGCCAGCAGCCATTCCGACAGCCTGAATTCACCCCTCCACTTT.